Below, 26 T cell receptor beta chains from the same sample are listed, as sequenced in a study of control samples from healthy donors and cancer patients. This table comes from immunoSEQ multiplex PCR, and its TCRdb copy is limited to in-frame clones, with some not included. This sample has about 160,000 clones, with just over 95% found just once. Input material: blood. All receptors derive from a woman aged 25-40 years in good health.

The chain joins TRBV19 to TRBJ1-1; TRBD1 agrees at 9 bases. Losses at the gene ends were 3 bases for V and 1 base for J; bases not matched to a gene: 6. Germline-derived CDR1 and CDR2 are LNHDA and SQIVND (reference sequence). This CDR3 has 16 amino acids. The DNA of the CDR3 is TGTGCCAGTAGTATGATGGCGGGACAGGGGAACACTGAAGCTTTCTTT. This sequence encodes CASSMMAGQGNTEAFF.

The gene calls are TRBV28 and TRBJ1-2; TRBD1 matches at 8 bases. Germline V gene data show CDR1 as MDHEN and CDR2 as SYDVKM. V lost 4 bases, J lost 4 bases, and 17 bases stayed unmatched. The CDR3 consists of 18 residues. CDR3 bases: TGTGCCAGCAGTTCCATCCCGGGACAGGCGCCCGGCGGCTATGGCTACACCTTC. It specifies CASSSIPGQAPGGYGYTF.

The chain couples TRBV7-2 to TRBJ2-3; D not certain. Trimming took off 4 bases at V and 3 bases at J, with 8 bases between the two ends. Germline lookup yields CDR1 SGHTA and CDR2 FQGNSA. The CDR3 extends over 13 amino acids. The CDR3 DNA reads TGTGCCAGCAGCTCCCGGCGGACAGATACGCAGTATTTT. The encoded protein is CASSSRRTDTQYF.

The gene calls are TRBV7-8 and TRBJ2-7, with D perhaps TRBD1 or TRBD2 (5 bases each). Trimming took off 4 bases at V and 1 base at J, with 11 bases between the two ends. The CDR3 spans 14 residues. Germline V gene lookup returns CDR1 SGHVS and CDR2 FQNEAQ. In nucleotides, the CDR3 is TGTGCCAGCAGCTACCGGGACCAATCCTACGAGCAGTACTTC. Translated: CASSYRDQSYEQYF.

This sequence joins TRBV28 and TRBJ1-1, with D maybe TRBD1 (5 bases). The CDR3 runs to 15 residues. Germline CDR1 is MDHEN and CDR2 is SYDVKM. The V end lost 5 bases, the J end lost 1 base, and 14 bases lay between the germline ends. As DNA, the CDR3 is TGTGCCAGCAGTGGCCCTAGTGGGGGGAACACTGAAGCTTTCTTT. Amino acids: CASSGPSGGNTEAFF.

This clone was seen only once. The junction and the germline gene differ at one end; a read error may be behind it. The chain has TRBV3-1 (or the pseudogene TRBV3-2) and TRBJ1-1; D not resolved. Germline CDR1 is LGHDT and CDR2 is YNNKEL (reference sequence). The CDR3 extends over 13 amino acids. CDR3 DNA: TGTGCCAGCAGACAAGCCCCTCGGACTGAAGCTTTCTTT. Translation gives CASRQAPRTEAFF.

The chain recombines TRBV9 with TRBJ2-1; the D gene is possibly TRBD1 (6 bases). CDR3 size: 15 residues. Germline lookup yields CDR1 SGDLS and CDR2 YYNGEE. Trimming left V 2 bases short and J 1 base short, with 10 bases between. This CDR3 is CASSVRGGSYNEQFF. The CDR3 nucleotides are TGTGCCAGCAGCGTGCGAGGGGGATCCTACAATGAGCAGTTCTTC. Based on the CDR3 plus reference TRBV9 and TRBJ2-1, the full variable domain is DSGVTQTPKHLITATGQRVTLRCSPRSGDLSVYWYQQSLDQGLQFLIQYYNGEERAKGNILERFSAQQFPDLHSELNLSSLELGDSALYFCASSVRGGSYNEQFFGPGTRLTVL.

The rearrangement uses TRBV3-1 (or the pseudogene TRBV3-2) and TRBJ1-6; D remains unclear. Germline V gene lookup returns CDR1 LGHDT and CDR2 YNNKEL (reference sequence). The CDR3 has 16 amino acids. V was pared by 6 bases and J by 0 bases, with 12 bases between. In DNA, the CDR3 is TGTGCCAGCAGTCACGGCACTAACTCCTATAATTCACCCCTCCACTTT. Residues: CASSHGTNSYNSPLHF.

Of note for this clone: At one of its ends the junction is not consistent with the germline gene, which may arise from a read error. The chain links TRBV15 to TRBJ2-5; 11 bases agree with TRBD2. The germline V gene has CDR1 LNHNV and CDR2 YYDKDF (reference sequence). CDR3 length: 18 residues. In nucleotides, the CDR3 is TGTGCCACCAGCGGAGAGGGGGCTAGCGGGGGGTACCAAGAGACCCAGTACTTC. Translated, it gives CATSGEGASGGYQETQYF.

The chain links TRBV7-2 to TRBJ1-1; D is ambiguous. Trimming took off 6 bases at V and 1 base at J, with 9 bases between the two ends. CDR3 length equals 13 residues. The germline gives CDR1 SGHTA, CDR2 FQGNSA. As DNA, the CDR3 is TGTGCCAGCAGAATTGGCGGGAACACTGAAGCTTTCTTT. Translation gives CASRIGGNTEAFF.

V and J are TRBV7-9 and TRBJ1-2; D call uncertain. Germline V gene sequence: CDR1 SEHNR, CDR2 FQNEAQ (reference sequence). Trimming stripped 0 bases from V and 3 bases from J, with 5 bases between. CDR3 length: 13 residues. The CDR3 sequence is CASSLAGYYGYTF. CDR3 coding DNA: TGTGCCAGCAGCTTAGCTGGGTACTATGGCTACACCTTC.

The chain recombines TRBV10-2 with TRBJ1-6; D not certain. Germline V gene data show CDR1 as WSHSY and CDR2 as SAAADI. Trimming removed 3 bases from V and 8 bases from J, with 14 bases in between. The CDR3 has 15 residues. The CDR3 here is CASSELLPGDSPLHF. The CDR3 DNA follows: TGCGCCAGCAGTGAACTACTTCCGGGAGATTCACCCCTCCACTTT.

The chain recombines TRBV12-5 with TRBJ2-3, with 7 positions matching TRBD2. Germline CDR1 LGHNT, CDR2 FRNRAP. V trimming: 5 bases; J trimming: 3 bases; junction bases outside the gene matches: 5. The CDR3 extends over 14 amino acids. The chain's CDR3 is CASGAGGITDTQYF. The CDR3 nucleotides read TGTGCTAGTGGTGCCGGGGGGATAACAGATACGCAGTATTTT. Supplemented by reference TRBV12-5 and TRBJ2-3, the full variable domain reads DARVTQTPRHKVTEMGQEVTMRCQPILGHNTVFWYRQTMMQGLELLAYFRNRAPLDDSGMPKDRFSAEMPDATLATLKIQPSEPRDSAVYFCASGAGGITDTQYFGPGTRLTVL.

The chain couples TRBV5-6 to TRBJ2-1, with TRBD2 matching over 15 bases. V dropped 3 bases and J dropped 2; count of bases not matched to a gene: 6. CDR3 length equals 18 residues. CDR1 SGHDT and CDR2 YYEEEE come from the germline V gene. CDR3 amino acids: CASSSRTSGRVTYNEQFF. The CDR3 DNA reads TGTGCCAGCAGCTCCCGGACTAGCGGGAGGGTCACCTACAATGAGCAGTTCTTC.

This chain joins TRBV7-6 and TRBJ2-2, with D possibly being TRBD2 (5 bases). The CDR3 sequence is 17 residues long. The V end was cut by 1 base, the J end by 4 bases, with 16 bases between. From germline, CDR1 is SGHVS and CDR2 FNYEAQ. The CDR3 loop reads CASSLVGRRSGTGELFF. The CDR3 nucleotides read TGTGCCAGCAGCTTAGTCGGACGAAGGAGCGGCACCGGGGAGCTGTTTTTT.

CDR3 in amino acids: CASSLGRDSYEQYF. The CDR3 DNA sequence: TGTGCCAGCAGCTTAGGTAGGGACAGCTACGAGCAGTACTTC. The chain employs TRBV7-2 and TRBJ2-7; TRBD1 aligns across 7 bases. This CDR3 has 14 residues. The germline gives CDR1 SGHTA, CDR2 FQGNSA. V lost 1 base and J lost 3; bases outside the gene matches: 3.

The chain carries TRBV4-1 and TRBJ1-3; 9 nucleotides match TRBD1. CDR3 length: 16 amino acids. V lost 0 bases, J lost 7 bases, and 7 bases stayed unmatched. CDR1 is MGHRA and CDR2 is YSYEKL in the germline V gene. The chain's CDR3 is CASSQDSWTGENTIYF. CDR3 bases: TGCGCCAGCAGCCAAGATTCCTGGACAGGGGAGAACACCATATATTTT.

CDR3 bases: TGTGCCATCAGTGAGGAACTTCAGGGGGCTAGCACAGATACGCAGTATTTT. Translated: CAISEELQGASTDTQYF. The chain joins TRBV10-3 to TRBJ2-3; 8 nucleotides align to TRBD1. The V gene's germline CDR1 is ENHRY and CDR2 SYGVKD. The CDR3 contains 17 residues. Germline trimming cut 2 bases from V and 0 bases from J; bases unmatched to any gene: 7.

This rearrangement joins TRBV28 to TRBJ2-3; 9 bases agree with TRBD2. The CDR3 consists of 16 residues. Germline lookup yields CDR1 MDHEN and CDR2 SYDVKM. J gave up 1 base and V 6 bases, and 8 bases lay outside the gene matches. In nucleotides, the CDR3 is TGTGCCAGCAGCCTCTCTAGCGGGATCCGCACAGATACGCAGTATTTT. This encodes CASSLSSGIRTDTQYF.

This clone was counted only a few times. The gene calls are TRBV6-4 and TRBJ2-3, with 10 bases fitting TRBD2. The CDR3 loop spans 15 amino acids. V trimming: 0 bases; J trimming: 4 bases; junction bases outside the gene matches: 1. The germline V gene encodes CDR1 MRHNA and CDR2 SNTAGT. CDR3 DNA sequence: TGTGCCAGCAGTGACTCGAGCGGGGGGGCAGATACGCAGTATTTT. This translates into CASSDSSGGADTQYF.

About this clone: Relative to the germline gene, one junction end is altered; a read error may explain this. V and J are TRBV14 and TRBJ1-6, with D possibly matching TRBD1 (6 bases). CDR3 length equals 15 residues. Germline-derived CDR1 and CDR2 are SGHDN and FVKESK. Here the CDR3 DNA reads TGTGCCAGCAGCCAAGATTACGGACAGAATTCGCCCCTCCACTTT. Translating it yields CASSQDYGQNSPLHF.

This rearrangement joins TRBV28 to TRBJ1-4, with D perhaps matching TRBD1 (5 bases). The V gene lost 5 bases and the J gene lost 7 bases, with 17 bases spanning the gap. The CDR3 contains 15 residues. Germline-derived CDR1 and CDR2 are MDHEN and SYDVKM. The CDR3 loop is CASSLGHERGEKLFF. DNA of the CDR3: TGTGCCAGCAGTCTAGGACACGAACGGGGTGAAAAACTGTTTTTT.

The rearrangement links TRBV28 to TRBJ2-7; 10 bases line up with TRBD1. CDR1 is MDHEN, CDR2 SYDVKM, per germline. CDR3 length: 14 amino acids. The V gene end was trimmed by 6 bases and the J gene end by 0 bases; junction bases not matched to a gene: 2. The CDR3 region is CASSRQGASYEQYF. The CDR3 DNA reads TGTGCCAGCAGCCGACAGGGGGCCTCCTACGAGCAGTACTTC.

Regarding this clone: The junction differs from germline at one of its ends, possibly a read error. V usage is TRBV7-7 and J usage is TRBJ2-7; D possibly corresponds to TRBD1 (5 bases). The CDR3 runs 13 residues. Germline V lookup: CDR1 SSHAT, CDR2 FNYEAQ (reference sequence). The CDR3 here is CASSRVQGYEQYF. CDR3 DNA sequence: TGTGCTAGCAGCCGGGTGCAGGGCTACGAGCAGTACTTC.

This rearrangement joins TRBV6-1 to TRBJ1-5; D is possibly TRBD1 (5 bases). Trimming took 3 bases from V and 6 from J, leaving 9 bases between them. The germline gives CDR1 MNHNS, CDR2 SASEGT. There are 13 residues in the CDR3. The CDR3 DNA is TGTGCCAGCAGTGAGGGGGGGTTTCAGCCCCAGCATTTT. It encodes CASSEGGFQPQHF.

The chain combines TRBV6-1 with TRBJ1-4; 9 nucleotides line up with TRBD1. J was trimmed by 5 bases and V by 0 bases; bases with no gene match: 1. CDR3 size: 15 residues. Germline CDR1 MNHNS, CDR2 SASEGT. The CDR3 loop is CASSEATGGNEKLFF. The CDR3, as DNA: TGTGCCAGCAGTGAAGCGACAGGGGGAAATGAAAAACTGTTTTTT.